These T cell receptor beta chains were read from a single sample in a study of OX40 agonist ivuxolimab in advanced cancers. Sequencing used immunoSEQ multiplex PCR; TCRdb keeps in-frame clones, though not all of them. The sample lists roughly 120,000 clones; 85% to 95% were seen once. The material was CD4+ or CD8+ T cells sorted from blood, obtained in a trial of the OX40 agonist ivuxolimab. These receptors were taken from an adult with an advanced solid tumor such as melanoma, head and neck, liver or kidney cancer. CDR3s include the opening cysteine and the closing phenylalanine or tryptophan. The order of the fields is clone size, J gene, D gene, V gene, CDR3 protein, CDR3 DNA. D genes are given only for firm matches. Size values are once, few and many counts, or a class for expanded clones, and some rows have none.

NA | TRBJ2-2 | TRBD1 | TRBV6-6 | CASSLSTGTNTGELFF | TGTGCCAGCAGTTTATCGACAGGGACGAACACCGGGGAGCTGTTTTTT
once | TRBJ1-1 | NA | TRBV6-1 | CASRGPPNTEAFF | TGTGCCAGCAGGGGACCGCCGAACACTGAAGCTTTCTTT
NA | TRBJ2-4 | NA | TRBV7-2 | CASSPIGGSEVSQYF | TGTGCCAGCAGCCCAATAGGTGGCAGTGAAGTTTCTCAGTACTTC
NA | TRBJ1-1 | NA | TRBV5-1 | CASSLESAPNTEAFF | TGCGCCAGCAGCTTGGAATCAGCACCGAACACTGAAGCTTTCTTT
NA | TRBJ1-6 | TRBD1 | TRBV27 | CASSLFSTLGTAVNSPLHF | TGTGCCAGCAGTTTATTCTCAACTCTCGGGACAGCGGTAAATTCACCCCTCCACTTT
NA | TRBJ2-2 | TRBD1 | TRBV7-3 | CASSLLAGGYTGELFF | TGTGCCAGCAGCTTATTGGCAGGGGGATACACCGGGGAGCTGTTTTTT
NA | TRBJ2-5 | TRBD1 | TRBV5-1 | CASSRPSGTGGVRETQYF | TGCGCCAGCAGTCGACCCTCCGGGACAGGGGGCGTGAGGGAGACCCAGTACTTC
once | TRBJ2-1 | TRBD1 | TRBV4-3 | CASSRGTGGDEQFF | TGCGCCAGCTCTAGGGGGACAGGGGGCGATGAGCAGTTCTTC
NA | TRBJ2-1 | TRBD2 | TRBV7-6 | CASSLMKLAGYNEQFF | TGTGCCAGCAGTTTAATGAAACTAGCGGGTTACAATGAGCAGTTCTTC
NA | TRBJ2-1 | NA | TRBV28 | CASSRDGAGYEQFF | TGTGCCAGCTCTCGGGACGGGGCCGGCTATGAGCAGTTCTTC
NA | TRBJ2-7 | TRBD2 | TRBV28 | CASRLAGPREQYF | TGTGCCAGCAGATTAGCGGGTCCGCGGGAGCAGTACTTC
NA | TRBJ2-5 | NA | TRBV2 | CASSGRVRGQETQYF | TGTGCCAGCAGTGGCCGGGTAAGGGGCCAAGAGACCCAGTACTTC
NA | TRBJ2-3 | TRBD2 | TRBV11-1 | CASSLRLAGESQYF | TGTGCCAGCAGCCTTCGGCTAGCGGGAGAGTCGCAGTATTTT
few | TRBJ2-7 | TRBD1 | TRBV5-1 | CASSYTGQGSGWALGNYEQYF | TGCGCCAGCAGCTATACGGGACAGGGGTCAGGCTGGGCACTTGGGAACTACGAGCAGTACTTC
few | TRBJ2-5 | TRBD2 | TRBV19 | CASSPGLAGSFGETQYF | TGTGCCAGTAGTCCAGGACTAGCGGGTTCTTTCGGTGAGACCCAGTACTTC
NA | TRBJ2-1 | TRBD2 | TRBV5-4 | CASSQETSGSNEQFF | TGTGCCAGCAGCCAAGAAACTAGCGGGAGCAATGAGCAGTTCTTC
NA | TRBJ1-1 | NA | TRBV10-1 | CASSMGGHTEAFF | TGCGCCAGCAGTATGGGGGGACACACTGAAGCTTTCTTT
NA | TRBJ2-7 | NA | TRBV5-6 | CASSLVVGLSSYEQYF | TGTGCCAGCAGCCTTGTAGTAGGACTCAGCTCCTACGAGCAGTACTTC
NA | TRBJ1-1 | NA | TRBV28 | CASGPFFTEAFF | TGTGCCAGCGGACCTTTCTTCACTGAAGCTTTCTTT
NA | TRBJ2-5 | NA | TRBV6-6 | CASTLPPKETQYF | TGTGCCAGCACCCTACCACCGAAAGAGACCCAGTACTTC
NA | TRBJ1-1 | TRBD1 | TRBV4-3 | CASSPLMGQANTEAFF | TGCGCCAGCAGCCCACTGATGGGACAGGCGAACACTGAAGCTTTCTTT
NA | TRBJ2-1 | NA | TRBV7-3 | CASGVRNEQFF | TGTGCCAGCGGGGTAAGGAATGAGCAGTTCTTC
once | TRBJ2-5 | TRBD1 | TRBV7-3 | CASSSGQGLGETQYF | TGTGCCAGCAGCTCGGGACAGGGTTTGGGGGAGACCCAGTACTTC
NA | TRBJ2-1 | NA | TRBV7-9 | CASSGGTATYNEQFF | TGTGCCAGCAGCGGAGGGACAGCAACCTACAATGAGCAGTTCTTC
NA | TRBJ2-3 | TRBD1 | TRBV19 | CAIGSRDRSTDTQYF | TGTGCCATCGGGTCGAGGGACAGGTCCACAGATACGCAGTATTTT
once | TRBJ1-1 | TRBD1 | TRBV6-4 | CASSVDRGNTEAFF | TGTGCCAGCAGTGTGGACAGGGGGAACACTGAAGCTTTCTTT
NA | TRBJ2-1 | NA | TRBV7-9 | CASSVDRDNEQFF | TGTGCCAGCAGCGTGGACAGAGACAATGAGCAGTTCTTC
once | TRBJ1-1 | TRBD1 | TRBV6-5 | CASRAGTVNTEAFF | TGTGCCAGCAGGGCCGGGACAGTGAACACTGAAGCTTTCTTT
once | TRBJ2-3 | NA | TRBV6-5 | CASSYSGDTQYF | TGTGCCAGCAGTTACTCGGGGGATACGCAGTATTTT
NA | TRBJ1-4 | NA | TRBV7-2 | CASSLGVQGSGGVFF | TGTGCCAGCAGCTTAGGAGTACAGGGATCGGGCGGAGTGTTTTTT
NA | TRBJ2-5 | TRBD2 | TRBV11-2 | CASSSGLAGGGETQYF | TGTGCCAGCAGCTCCGGACTAGCGGGAGGGGGAGAGACCCAGTACTTC
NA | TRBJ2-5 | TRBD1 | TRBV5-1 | CASSSGTGGYETQYF | TGCGCCAGCAGCTCCGGGACAGGGGGCTATGAGACCCAGTACTTC
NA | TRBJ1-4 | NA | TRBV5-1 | CASSYLPRAGLKKLFF | TGCGCCAGCAGTTACCTCCCCCGGGCTGGACTGAAAAAACTGTTTTTT
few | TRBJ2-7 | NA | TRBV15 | CATSRTRSVYEQYF | TGTGCCACCAGCAGAACCAGGTCTGTCTACGAGCAGTACTTC
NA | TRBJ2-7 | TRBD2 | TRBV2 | CASNTGGRGYEQYF | TGTGCCAGCAACACGGGGGGTCGCGGCTACGAGCAGTACTTC
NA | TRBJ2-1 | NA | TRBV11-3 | CASSFQQGGPYNEQFF | TGTGCCAGCAGCTTTCAACAGGGTGGGCCCTACAATGAGCAGTTCTTC
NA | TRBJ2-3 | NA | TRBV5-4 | CASSFDIGSTDTQYF | TGTGCCAGCAGCTTCGACATTGGAAGCACAGATACGCAGTATTTT
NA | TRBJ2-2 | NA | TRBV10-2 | CASRPREAGNTGELFF | TGCGCCAGCAGACCGCGGGAAGCGGGGAACACCGGGGAGCTGTTTTTT
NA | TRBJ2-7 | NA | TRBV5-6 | CASSFADYRGEQYF | TGTGCCAGCAGCTTCGCGGACTACAGGGGCGAGCAGTACTTC
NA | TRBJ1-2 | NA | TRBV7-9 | CASSLAGRGYGYTF | TGTGCCAGCAGCTTGGCGGGTAGAGGGTATGGCTACACCTTC
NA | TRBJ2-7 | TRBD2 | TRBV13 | CASSSQGGPDEQYF | TGTGCCAGCAGCTCGCAGGGAGGGCCGGACGAGCAGTACTTC
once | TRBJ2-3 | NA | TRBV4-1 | CASSQQRTDTQYF | TGCGCCAGCAGCCAACAGAGGACAGATACGCAGTATTTT
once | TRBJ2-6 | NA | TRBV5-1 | CASSVRGHSGANVLTF | TGCGCCAGCAGCGTCAGGGGTCATTCTGGGGCCAACGTCCTGACTTTC
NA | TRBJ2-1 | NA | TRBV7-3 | CASSGSGTGYNEQFF | TGTGCCAGCAGCGGTTCCGGGACTGGCTACAATGAGCAGTTCTTC
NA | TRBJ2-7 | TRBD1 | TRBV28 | CASTFTPGQGIHEQYF | TGTGCCAGCACGTTCACTCCGGGACAGGGGATCCACGAGCAGTACTTC
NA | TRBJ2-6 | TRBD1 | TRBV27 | CASSLLGQGPSGANVLTF | TGTGCCAGCAGTTTATTGGGACAGGGTCCCTCTGGGGCCAACGTCCTGACTTTC
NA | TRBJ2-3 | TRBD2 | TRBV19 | CASSIDLAGGPDTQYF | TGTGCCAGTAGTATAGACCTAGCGGGAGGGCCAGATACGCAGTATTTT
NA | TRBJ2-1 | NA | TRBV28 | CASSLWMGVEGNEQFF | TGTGCCAGCAGTTTATGGATGGGGGTCGAGGGCAATGAGCAGTTCTTC
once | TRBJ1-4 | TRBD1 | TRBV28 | CASRRTGVEKLFF | TGTGCCAGCAGGCGAACAGGGGTTGAAAAACTGTTTTTT
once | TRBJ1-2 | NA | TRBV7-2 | CASSLRGEDYGYTF | TGTGCCAGCAGCCTCCGGGGGGAAGACTATGGCTACACCTTC
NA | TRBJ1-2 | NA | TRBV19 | CASSPRAGVAYGYTF | TGTGCCAGTAGTCCCCGCGCAGGGGTCGCCTATGGCTACACCTTC
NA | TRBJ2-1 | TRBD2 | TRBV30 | CAWSGEGLAGQSSYNEQFF | TGTGCCTGGAGTGGGGAGGGGCTAGCGGGGCAAAGCTCCTACAATGAGCAGTTCTTC
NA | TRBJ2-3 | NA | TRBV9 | CASSVGGTADTQYF | TGTGCCAGCAGCGTTGGAGGGACCGCAGATACGCAGTATTTT
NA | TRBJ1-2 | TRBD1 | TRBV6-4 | CASSDSTGYGYTF | TGTGCCAGCAGTGACTCGACAGGGTATGGCTACACCTTC
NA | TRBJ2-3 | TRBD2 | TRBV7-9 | CASSLALSLAGDSTDTQYF | TGTGCCAGCAGCTTAGCGCTAAGCCTAGCGGGAGACAGCACAGATACGCAGTATTTT
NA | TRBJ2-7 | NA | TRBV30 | CAWSVEARDEQYF | TGTGCCTGGAGTGTAGAGGCCAGGGACGAGCAGTACTTC
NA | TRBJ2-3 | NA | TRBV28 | CASSTTRVITDTQYF | TGTGCCAGCTCCACGACCAGGGTTATCACAGATACGCAGTATTTT